This T cell receptor (beta chain) originates from a study of Tregs in tolerant kidney transplant recipients. Study overall: Recipient cells were told from donor cells by antibody staining.

Notes on this clone: The antigen is undetermined.

The CDR3 sequence is 13 residues long. Germline CDR1 and CDR2: KGHSH and LQKENI. V lost 1 base, J lost 0 bases, and 4 bases lay in between. Data came from immunoSEQ multiplex PCR; TCRdb stores just in-frame clones and leaves some out. The repertoire holds fewer than 3,500 clones, with around 40% as singletons. The V and J genes are TRBV18 and TRBJ2-7; no firm D call. This sequence originates from a human donor in good health. The specimen was Tregs from blood grown in culture. In DNA, the CDR3 is TGTGCCAGCTCACCACTTGGCTCCTACGAGCAGTACTTC. Translated: CASSPLGSYEQYF.